The clone carrying this T cell receptor (beta chain) is labeled as medium-sized (0.01 to 0.1%). The assay was immunoSEQ multiplex PCR, and TCRdb's table has in-frame clones only and misses some. The sample shows 150,000 or so clones, less than 95% of them seen only once. The CDR3 extends over 14 amino acids. V lost 5 bases, J lost 6 bases, and 17 bases lay in between. Germline values: CDR1 MNHEY, CDR2 SVGAGI. This record comes from a study of T cell responses to AZD1222 COVID-19 vaccine. The chain has TRBV6-5 and TRBJ2-7; a weak D match, TRBD2 (5 bases). The TCR originated in an adult in good health. Source: peripheral blood, taken on day 0 of AZD1222 vaccination. CDR3 nucleotides: TGTGCCAGCAGTCCCCGAGCGGTCGAGGGCGAGCAGTACTTC. Translation: CASSPRAVEGEQYF.